These 29 T cell receptor beta chains share one sample of origin, sequenced in a study of CD8+CD57+ T cells in acquired aplastic anemia. Previously, flow cytometry had revealed CD8+CD57+ cell expansion in the patients chosen for sequencing. Researchers used genomic DNA as the template to profile TCR beta VDJ and CDR3. MiXCR, applied by TCRdb to the reads, yields one record per CDR3 protein. The sample gives 150,000 to 200,000 distinct CDR3 sequences, 40% to 55% of which show up once; roughly 1.2% is in the top ten. Sequenced sample: sorted CD4+, CD8+, or CD8+CD57+ T cells (not recorded which) from PBMCs. These TCRs come from a human donor with aplastic anemia.

This clonotype appeared a few times. Its ends do not fully match the called genes, so a read error is possible. The gene calls are TRBV12-3 or TRBV12-4 and TRBJ2-2; D might be TRBD2 (5 bases). The CDR3 has 16 amino acids. In DNA, the CDR3 is TGTGCCAGCAGTTTTGGGTCGGCCGGGAACACCGGGGAGCTGTTATTT. This codes for CASSFGSAGNTGELLF.

The chain recombines TRBV14 with TRBJ2-5, with D unresolved. Germline assignment: CDR1 SGHDN and CDR2 FVKESK. The V gene lost 1 base and the J gene lost 4 bases, with 4 bases spanning the gap. The CDR3 covers 12 residues. The DNA of the CDR3 is TGTGCCAGCAGCCAAGTAGGAGAGACCCAGTACTTC. Translation gives CASSQVGETQYF.

This clonotype has at least ten counts. The chain recombines TRBV7-8 with TRBJ2-2; D is perhaps TRBD2 (6 bases). V was pared by 7 bases and J by 1 base, with 13 bases between. The germline V gene encodes CDR1 SGHVS and CDR2 FQNEAQ. The CDR3 has 15 amino acids. The CDR3 sequence: CASKVGGQNTGELFF. The CDR3, as DNA: TGTGCCAGCAAAGTCGGGGGTCAGAACACCGGGGAGCTGTTTTTT.

Concerning this clonotype: A much larger clonotype is one base distant, so this may be a read error. This chain connects TRBV6-1 to TRBJ2-6, with D unclear. This CDR3 region has 16 residues. Germline CDR1 and CDR2: MNHNS and SASEGT. Trimming removed 8 bases from V and 0 bases from J, with 14 bases in between. The CDR3 is CASSIHSCSGANVLTF. Written as DNA, the CDR3 is TGTGCCAGCTCAATCCATTCGTGCTCTGGGGCCAACGTCCTGACTTTC.

This clonotype was observed at least ten times. The V and J genes are TRBV13 and TRBJ1-6; a possible D gene is TRBD1 (6 bases). V lost 3 bases to trimming and J lost 6 bases, with 12 bases between them. This CDR3 contains 15 residues. Germline CDR1 PRHDT, CDR2 FYEKMQ (reference sequence). CDR3 protein: CASSFQGLGNSPLHF. As DNA, the CDR3 is TGTGCCAGCAGCTTCCAGGGGTTGGGTAATTCACCCCTCCACTTT.

Note on this clonotype: This could be a read error, since a much larger clone is one nucleotide away. The J gene is TRBJ1-5, the V gene TRBV10-3; D not certain. V lost 10 bases and J lost 6, with 16 bases in between. The CDR3 consists of 13 residues. The germline CDR1 and CDR2 sequences are ENHRY and SYGVKD. The CDR3 nucleotides read TGTGCCAGCAGGCCATCACAGTGTCAGCCCCAGCATTTT. The encoded protein is CASRPSQCQPQHF.

The rearrangement joins TRBV29-1 to TRBJ1-4; D not certain. The CDR3 length is 12 residues. The germline V and J ends were trimmed by 4 bases and 6 bases, with 9 bases remaining between them. Per the germline V gene, CDR1 is SQVTM and CDR2 is ANQGSEA. The CDR3 sequence: CSVGTVDEKLFF. The CDR3 DNA reads TGCAGCGTTGGAACGGTAGATGAAAAACTGTTTTTT. Supplemented by reference TRBV29-1 and TRBJ1-4, the full variable domain reads SAVISQKPSRDICQRGTSLTIQCQVDSQVTMMFWYRQQPGQSLTLIATANQGSEATYESGFVIDKFPISRPNLTFSTLTVSNMSPEDSSIYLCSVGTVDEKLFFGSGTQLSVL.

This clonotype was seen ten or more times. The J gene is TRBJ1-6, the V gene TRBV5-5; the match to TRBD1 covers 7 bases. The germline CDR1 and CDR2 sequences are SGHKS and YYEKEE (reference sequence). The CDR3 extends over 15 amino acids. J gave up 10 bases and V 2 bases, and 9 bases lay outside the gene matches. CDR3 coding DNA: TGTGCCAGCAGCTTCAGGGGGGGTAGTGAATCACCCCTCCACTTT. It yields the protein CASSFRGGSESPLHF.

Concerning this clonotype: This may be a read error: a much more frequent sequence differs by one nucleotide. The V gene is TRBV4-2, the J gene TRBJ1-3; possibly TRBD1 for D (6 bases). The CDR3 has 16 amino acids. Germline CDR1 reads LGHNA; CDR2 reads YNFKEQ. V was cut by 3 bases and J by 0 bases, with 12 bases left in between. The CDR3 DNA follows: TGTGCCAGCAGCCACCCGACAGGAGGCTCTGGAAACACCATATATTTT. The encoded protein is CASSHPTGGSGNTIYF.

This clonotype was recorded many times. The gene calls are TRBV4-1 and TRBJ1-5; D is unresolved. The CDR3 totals 13 residues. Trimming stripped 6 bases from V and 2 bases from J, with 8 bases between. Germline V lookup: CDR1 MGHRA, CDR2 YSYEKL. The CDR3 bases are TGCGCCAGCAGAGGACTGGGCAATCAGCCCCAGCATTTT. It encodes CASRGLGNQPQHF.

The chain carries TRBV15 and TRBJ1-1; D gene ambiguous. Looked up from germline, CDR1 is LNHNV and CDR2 is YYDKDF (reference sequence). V lost 3 bases, J lost 0 bases, and 8 bases lay in between. This CDR3 is built from 14 residues. The CDR3 region has the DNA TGTGCCACCAGCAGGGGAACGATGAACACTGAAGCTTTCTTT. It yields the protein CATSRGTMNTEAFF.

J is TRBJ1-6 and V is TRBV20-1; D remains unclear. Trimming cost V 3 bases and J 0 bases, with 12 bases left between them. CDR3 length: 16 amino acids. Per the germline V gene, CDR1 is DFQATT and CDR2 is SNEGSKA (reference sequence). CDR3 loop: CSASSTLCSYNSPLHF. CDR3 in DNA: TGCAGTGCTAGCTCGACGCTGTGCTCCTATAATTCACCCCTCCACTTT.

This clonotype came up many times. The chain employs TRBV6-1 and TRBJ2-2; D is unresolved. CDR3 length equals 12 residues. The V gene's germline CDR1 is MNHNS and CDR2 SASEGT. The germline V and J ends were trimmed by 8 bases and 6 bases, with 10 bases remaining between them. For the CDR3, the DNA is TGTGCCAGCGGGATAGGCTCCGGGGAGCTGTTTTTT. Encoded protein: CASGIGSGELFF.

The chain employs TRBV24-1 and TRBJ1-2; D uncertain. This CDR3 has 10 residues. V was shortened by 9 bases and J by 4 bases, with 5 bases between the two germline ends. CDR1 is KGHDR, CDR2 SFDVKD, per germline. CDR3 DNA sequence: TGTGCCACCTTTGGCTATGGCTACACCTTC. Translation: CATFGYGYTF.

This clonotype was seen a handful of times. The chain recombines TRBV7-9 with TRBJ2-5; TRBD2 agrees at 11 bases. The length of the CDR3 is 17 residues. Germline CDR1 SEHNR, CDR2 FQNEAQ (reference sequence). Unmatched junction bases numbered 9, after V lost 5 bases and J lost 1 base. Written as DNA, the CDR3 is TGTGCCAGCAGCAGTCCAGCTGGGACTAGCGGCCAAGAGACCCAGTACTTC. It specifies CASSSPAGTSGQETQYF.

This clonotype was seen more than once but under ten times. The chain couples TRBV2 to TRBJ2-7; D unresolved. CDR3 length: 11 amino acids. Between the trimmed V and J ends, which lost 6 bases and 3 bases, there was a span of 6 bases. CDR1 is SNHLY, CDR2 FYNNEI, per germline. Written as DNA, the CDR3 is TGTGCCAGCAGCCAGGTCTACGAGCAGTACTTC. This codes for CASSQVYEQYF.

This chain joins TRBV5-1 and TRBJ2-3; 10 positions agree with TRBD1. With 4 bases clipped from V and 6 bases from J, the junction kept 8 bases outside the gene matches. The CDR3 runs 15 residues. Germline-derived CDR1 and CDR2 are SGHRS and YFSETQ. The CDR3 nucleotides read TGCGCCAGCAGCATTAGACAGGGGGCGATGGATACGCAGTATTTT. It codes for CASSIRQGAMDTQYF.

This clonotype was picked up a small number of times. The chain is built from TRBV24-1 and TRBJ2-3; no firm D call. Germline V lookup: CDR1 KGHDR, CDR2 SFDVKD. V dropped 4 bases and J dropped 1 base, with 8 bases sitting between them. The CDR3 has 14 residues. As DNA, the CDR3 is TGTGCCACCAGTGACCGTGCAGGCACAGATACGCAGTATTTT. Protein product: CATSDRAGTDTQYF.

This chain connects TRBV6-1 to TRBJ1-4, with 10 bases lining up with TRBD1. The J segment lost 5 bases and the V segment lost 11 bases, leaving 8 bases of the junction unmatched. Germline V gives CDR1 MNHNS, CDR2 SASEGT. CDR3 size: 14 residues. This chain's CDR3 is CAGAGTGENEKLFF. CDR3 nucleotide sequence: TGTGCCGGCGCAGGGACAGGGGAAAATGAAAAACTGTTTTTT.

V and J are TRBV18 and TRBJ2-3; D remains ambiguous. Trimming stripped 0 bases from V and 4 bases from J, with 11 bases between. The germline V gene has CDR1 KGHSH and CDR2 LQKENI. This CDR3 comprises 15 residues. The CDR3 reads CASSPPGSQSDTQYF. The CDR3 nucleotides read TGTGCCAGCTCACCACCGGGTAGTCAATCAGATACGCAGTATTTT.

The CDR3 spells CATAGELGEQYF. The DNA for the CDR3 is TGTGCCACCGCGGGGGAGCTGGGCGAGCAGTACTTC. This chain connects TRBV24-1 to TRBJ2-7, with 7 bases that match TRBD2. Germline assignment: CDR1 KGHDR and CDR2 SFDVKD. Trimming cost V 9 bases and J 6 bases; bases outside gene matches: 7. The length of the CDR3 is 12 residues.

The chain carries TRBV20-1 and TRBJ1-6; D is unclear. Per the germline V gene, CDR1 is DFQATT and CDR2 is SNEGSKA (reference sequence). Trimming cost V 0 bases and J 8 bases, with 11 bases left between them. This CDR3 has 14 residues. The CDR3 sequence: CSAREGGDYSPLHF. In DNA form, the CDR3 reads TGCAGTGCTAGAGAGGGTGGGGATTATTCACCCCTCCACTTT.

V usage is TRBV29-1 and J usage is TRBJ1-1; a weak D match, TRBD1 (5 bases). The CDR3 runs 12 residues. Looked up from germline, CDR1 is SQVTM and CDR2 is ANQGSEA. The CDR3 here is CSRGEPGTEAFF. In DNA form, the CDR3 reads TGCAGTCGGGGGGAACCGGGCACTGAAGCTTTCTTT.

This chain links TRBV10-3 with TRBJ1-2, with a tentative D call TRBD1 (5 bases). Germline V gene sequence: CDR1 ENHRY, CDR2 SYGVKD. V gave up 6 bases and J gave up 3 bases, with 14 bases separating them. This CDR3 comprises 14 residues. The CDR3 here is CAIRQRGDDYGYTF. CDR3 DNA sequence: TGTGCCATCAGACAGCGGGGGGACGACTATGGCTACACCTTC.

There are many counts of this clonotype. The gene calls are TRBV7-2 and TRBJ2-7; TRBD2 agrees at 7 bases. Trimming removed 3 bases from V and 1 base from J; junction bases left unmatched: 9. The CDR3 sequence is 16 residues long. Germline V gene lookup returns CDR1 SGHTA and CDR2 FQGNSA. The CDR3 region is CASSFSGLYPSYEQYF. The CDR3 DNA reads as TGTGCCAGCAGCTTTAGCGGGCTTTACCCTTCCTACGAGCAGTACTTC.

The chain is built from TRBV10-3 and TRBJ1-1; D remains unclear. The V end was cut by 8 bases, the J end by 0 bases, with 10 bases between. This CDR3 comprises 13 residues. Germline lookup yields CDR1 ENHRY and CDR2 SYGVKD. The CDR3 loop is CAILEDLNTEAFF. The CDR3 DNA sequence: TGTGCCATCCTGGAAGATTTGAACACTGAAGCTTTCTTT.

The V call is TRBV25-1, the J call TRBJ2-7; D may be TRBD2 (5 bases). The CDR3 covers 15 residues. V shed 3 bases and J shed 4 bases, with 16 bases lying between them. From germline, CDR1 is MGHDK and CDR2 SYGVNS. CDR3 in amino acids: CASSEDGDIGYEQYF. The CDR3 nucleotides are TGTGCCAGCAGTGAGGACGGGGATATTGGGTACGAGCAGTACTTC.

The chain carries TRBV19 and TRBJ1-5; the D is unclear. The CDR3 is 14 residues long. Germline V gene data show CDR1 as LNHDA and CDR2 as SQIVND (reference sequence). V was shortened by 1 base and J by 0 bases, with 4 bases between the two germline ends. CDR3 sequence (DNA): TGTGCCAGTAGTATAGGAGTTAGCAATCAGCCCCAGCATTTT. This sequence encodes CASSIGVSNQPQHF.

In its sample, this clonotype was seen many times. V usage is TRBV5-8 and J usage is TRBJ1-2; possible D gene TRBD1, 6 bases. Trimming left V 4 bases short and J 7 bases short, with 14 bases between. This CDR3 spans 13 amino acids. Looked up from germline, CDR1 is SGHTS and CDR2 is YDEGEE. This CDR3 is CASSDRSRGGYTF. CDR3 nucleotides: TGTGCCAGCAGCGACAGGTCGAGGGGTGGCTACACCTTC.